The rows below give T cell receptor beta chains drawn from one sample of a study of CD8+ T cells in alopecia areata. Here immunoSEQ multiplex PCR was the method, and the copy in TCRdb shows in-frame clones only, minus some. The sample records about 70,000 clones, approximately 45% being singletons. The sample was CD8+ T cells sorted from blood, taken at week 0. The receptor set was obtained from a human donor with alopecia areata. The CDR3 runs from the conserved cysteine through the conserved F or W. A D gene is named only where the DNA matches it firmly. Size is stated for part of the rows, as once, few or many counts, or as a class when the clone is expanded.

j_call	clone_size	cdr3_length	v_call	d_call	cdr3_nt	cdr3_aa
TRBJ2-7	NA	15	TRBV6-5	NA	TGTGCCAGCAGCCCGAAAGTTACAGTAGTCTACGAGCAGTACTTC	CASSPKVTVVYEQYF
TRBJ1-2	once	14	TRBV2	NA	TGTGCCAGCAGTGAGGGGGGCGCGAACTATGGCTACACCTTC	CASSEGGANYGYTF
TRBJ2-2	NA	15	TRBV4-1	NA	TGCGCCAGCAGCCTTAGGAGTCCCGGGACCGGGGAGCTGTTTTTT	CASSLRSPGTGELFF
TRBJ2-6	many	15	TRBV11-2	NA	TGTGCCAGCAGCTTAACGGCTTCTGGGGCCAACGTCCTGACTTTC	CASSLTASGANVLTF
TRBJ1-2	NA	15	TRBV7-9	TRBD1	TGTGCCAGCGTGGGGACAGCCTATCTTAGAGATGGCTACACCTTC	CASVGTAYLRDGYTF
TRBJ2-5	NA	12	TRBV27	NA	TGTGCCGGCTTATGGGGGGAAGAGACCCAGTACTTC	CAGLWGEETQYF
TRBJ2-2	NA	12	TRBV29-1	NA	TGCAGCGTAGACGGATCCACCGGGGAGCTGTTTTTT	CSVDGSTGELFF
TRBJ2-1	NA	15	TRBV30	NA	TGTGCCTGGATGGGAGGCCCGAGCTCCTACAATGAGCAGTTCTTC	CAWMGGPSSYNEQFF
TRBJ2-7	medium-sized	12	TRBV11-3	TRBD2	TGTGTGCTCCCGGGAGGGAGCCACGAGCAGTACTTC	CVLPGGSHEQYF
TRBJ2-7	few	14	TRBV29-1	NA	TGCAGCGTTGAAGATCAGTCCAGCTCCTACGAGCAGTACTTC	CSVEDQSSSYEQYF
TRBJ2-7	NA	14	TRBV11-2	NA	TGTGCCAGCAGCCATCCTGGGGGGAACTACGAGCAGTACTTC	CASSHPGGNYEQYF
TRBJ2-1	NA	14	TRBV19	NA	TGTGCCAGTAGTATAGCGGGAATTTACAATGAGCAGTTCTTC	CASSIAGIYNEQFF
TRBJ2-7	few	13	TRBV27	NA	TGTGCCAGCAGTTTCGGGCAACTTTACGAGCAGTACTTC	CASSFGQLYEQYF
TRBJ2-7	few	11	TRBV2	NA	TGTGCCAGCAAGACCCTTGGGGAGCAGTACTTC	CASKTLGEQYF
TRBJ2-5	NA	14	TRBV27	NA	TGTGCCAGCAGTTTATCCTTGGACCAAGAGACCCAGTACTTC	CASSLSLDQETQYF
TRBJ2-7	NA	13	TRBV11-2	NA	TGTGCCAGCTCCAGGGGTCTCTCCTACGAGCAGTACTTC	CASSRGLSYEQYF
TRBJ2-3	NA	14	TRBV29-1	NA	TGCAGCCTGGGAGAGGGAGACGCCGGGGATACGCAGTATTTT	CSLGEGDAGDTQYF
TRBJ1-2	NA	15	TRBV7-9	NA	TGTGCCAGCAGCTCAATACGGGGGGCGCCCCGAGGCTACACCTTC	CASSSIRGAPRGYTF
TRBJ2-1	NA	17	TRBV5-1	NA	TGCGCCAGCAGCTTAGGTGAGGGGCGCCAGGGATTCAATGAGCAGTTCTTC	CASSLGEGRQGFNEQFF
TRBJ2-1	NA	13	TRBV7-9	NA	TGTGCCAGCAGCTTAGAACAGGGCAATGAGCAGTTCTTC	CASSLEQGNEQFF